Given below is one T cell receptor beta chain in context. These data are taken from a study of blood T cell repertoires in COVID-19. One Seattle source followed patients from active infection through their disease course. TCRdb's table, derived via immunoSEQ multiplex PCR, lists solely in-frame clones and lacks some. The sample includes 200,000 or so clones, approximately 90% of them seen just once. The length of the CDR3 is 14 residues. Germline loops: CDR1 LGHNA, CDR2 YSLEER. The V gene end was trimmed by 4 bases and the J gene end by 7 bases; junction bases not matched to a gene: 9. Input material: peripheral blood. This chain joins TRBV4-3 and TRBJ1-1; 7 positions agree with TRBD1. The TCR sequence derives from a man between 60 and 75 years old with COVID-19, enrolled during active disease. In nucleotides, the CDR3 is TGCGCCAGCAGCCGAGGGGACAGTAGAAGTGAAGCTTTCTTT. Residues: CASSRGDSRSEAFF.